These T cell receptor beta chains were read from a single sample in a study of technical replicates of blood from four donors. The table came from immunoSEQ multiplex PCR; TCRdb's copy has only in-frame clones and leaves some out. The profile shows 87,000 or so clones, 92% of them singletons. Sequencing input: T cells isolated from PBMCs. The source of these receptors is a human donor in good health. CDR3s leave out the opening cysteine and the closing phenylalanine or tryptophan.

j_call v_call cdr3_length cdr3_aa
TRBJ2-7 TRBV6-5 11 ASSYDRTYEQY
TRBJ2-4 TRBV28 14 ASSSPGGSAKNIQY
TRBJ2-2 TRBV6-4 15 ASSALVGQGNTGELF
TRBJ1-1 TRBV5-6 11 ASSLGGSTEAF
TRBJ2-7 TRBV11-2 12 ASSFSRLSHEQY
TRBJ2-7 TRBV5-5 12 ASSLAFGGYEQY
TRBJ2-1 TRBV5-4 15 ASSGPDREPTYNEQF
TRBJ1-3 TRBV6-4 15 ASSDPSRGFSGNTIY
TRBJ2-7 TRBV11-2 11 ASRPLTTYEQY
TRBJ1-5 TRBV2 11 ASKGQSNQPQH
TRBJ2-7 TRBV7-2 12 ASSAVAGPYEQY
TRBJ2-3 TRBV28 13 ASSDQGRAADTQY
TRBJ2-1 TRBV19 14 ASSRGTGFGGNEQF
TRBJ2-7 TRBV28 19 ASSFKITSGPLISPSLEQY
TRBJ1-4 TRBV28 9 ASSPREKLF
TRBJ1-6 TRBV7-9 13 ASSLRDRVDSPLH
TRBJ2-1 TRBV5-6 14 ASSFLTSGESNEQF
TRBJ1-1 TRBV4-2 12 ASSRGQGATEAF
TRBJ1-3 TRBV27 14 ASSSRGGSYGNTIY
TRBJ2-7 TRBV14 14 ASSQDWSSGPYEQY
TRBJ2-1 TRBV11-3 15 ASSPPGGRSTRNEQF
TRBJ1-5 TRBV5-1 13 ASSLEGTVFQPQH
TRBJ2-1 TRBV19 12 ATKSPPDSNEQF
TRBJ1-2 TRBV19 12 ASRGSGRGTGYT
TRBJ2-2 TRBV28 16 ASSLPIRHTRETGELF
TRBJ1-1 TRBV20-1 9 SGQGNTEAF
TRBJ2-3 TRBV19 15 ASSTHGLAGFTDTQY
TRBJ1-2 TRBV18 13 ASSPPTDRRYGYT
TRBJ2-1 TRBV5-1 15 ASSLAPSGRSYNEQF
TRBJ2-3 TRBV27 13 ASSSPTGRVDTQY
TRBJ1-3 TRBV6-1 12 ASSESGGGNTIY
TRBJ2-3 TRBV5-1 17 ASSLPREWRSLSTDTQY
TRBJ1-2 TRBV28 10 ASRDSFYGYT
TRBJ2-2 TRBV14 14 ASSQVTSFYPGELF
TRBJ1-5 TRBV19 12 ASEWGGGNQPQH
TRBJ2-1 TRBV6-5 13 ASSYGGHSGNEQF
TRBJ1-4 TRBV7-8 11 ASTSTRSEKLF
TRBJ2-4 TRBV2 13 AKQGDRLAKNIQY
TRBJ2-5 TRBV7-8 17 ASSLARVSSGRVKETQY
TRBJ2-7 TRBV10-2 11 ASDGGLGREQY
TRBJ2-7 TRBV2 11 ASSESGRGGQY
TRBJ2-1 TRBV28 13 ASSLGLAGVNEQF
TRBJ2-1 TRBV6-1 13 ASSPRLETHNEQF